This T cell receptor (beta chain) stems from a study of T cell responses to AZD1222 COVID-19 vaccine (dated by TCRdb to about 2021). Describing the broader study: AZD1222 recipients with second doses at about 4 weeks or about 12 weeks were pooled, because spike-specific TCR depth and breadth did not differ between schedules. A total of more than 230 trial participants underwent TCR sequencing, of whom 200 to 220 received two doses of AZD1222 and about 26 received two doses of the MenACWY control vaccine. Trial participants were enrolled by age into subgroups of 18-55, 56-69 and 70-plus years, and around 150, 28 and 57 TCR-sequenced participants, respectively, were included in these subgroups.

The CDR3 regions of human TCRbeta chains were analyzed by immunosequencing. Turning to the authors' computational methods: TCRs in the repertoires were compared against a reference library of SARS-CoV-2-specific TCRs that had been generated with the MIRA antigen-specificity platform. Breadth was defined as the fraction of unique TCRs that were SARS-CoV-2-associated, and depth was defined as the fraction of total T cells that were SARS-CoV-2-associated. Using the MIRA data, each spike-specific TCR was mapped to the spike region that the TCR reacts to and placed in a CD4 or CD8 class. Log10-transformed breadth and depth values were compared by one-way ANOVA with Sidak's multiple comparisons tests. Held by TCRdb, this immuneACCESS table contains in-frame sequences only and omits some clones. Under half of the omission traces to an unresolved V gene where checked; the cause of the rest is unknown. V and J calls and clone size are given by that table; D and trimming were obtained from the DNA. Present in this sample are 150,000 to 200,000 clones, 94% of which were seen just once. In total, the top ten clones hold around 0.66% of the sample.

Note on this clone: Which antigen it targets is not known. No base-level quality is on record; no much larger clone is a single base apart.

What the authors observed across the whole study: After two AZD1222 doses, both the breadth and the depth of spike-specific TCRs were significantly higher than at day 0 and than in MenACWY recipients. The 56-69-year group was small, and its depth increase did not reach significance, likely because of low power. Reportedly, almost half of the unique spike-specific TCRs recognized epitopes lying outside the regions that are mutated in the B.1.351 and B.1.1.7 variants. Vaccine-associated CD4 TCRs spanned the whole spike protein, with dominant responses in regions 160-218 and 743-854. Because no day 14 peak-response samples were available, the repertoires could be characterized only after the peak T cell response. Only five or six AZD1222 recipients were SARS-CoV-2 seropositive at baseline, limiting conclusions about previously exposed vaccinees. Participants were mostly white British, with more females than males. The authors suggested clonal diversity may have been underestimated.

Read against the paper, the sample's time point label means: baseline before first vaccination. The vaccinee samples were drawn from two UK trials, COV001 and COV002, one of which was a single-blind randomized controlled phase 2/3 trial testing AZD1222 (ChAdOx1 nCoV-19) in healthy adults. For TCRbeta chain sequencing, PBMC samples were collected from trial participants at day 0 and at day 28 after the second dose. The sequence derives from an adult in good health. The sample consisted of peripheral blood, taken on day 0 of AZD1222 vaccination.

The nucleotides read TGTGCCACCCAGGTACAGTCGGTGAACACTGAAGCTTTCTTT. Its protein reads: CATQVQSVNTEAFF. The rearrangement joined TRBV28 to TRBJ1-1, with the D gene not clear enough to name. The CDR3, cysteine through phenylalanine, is 14 amino acids long. CDR3 DNA only is kept here, 42 bases in frame from base 1. The germline V gene sets CDR1 to MDHEN and CDR2 to SYDVKM. Between the V and J ends, shortened by 10 bases and 0 bases respectively, the junction contains 15 bases.